This TCR beta chain is from a study of cytomegalovirus exposure and HLA in healthy donors. All donors participated as healthy donors of bone marrow. As regards this clone: What it binds is not known.

Study-wide results and caveats: There were some public TCRs occurring in many donors, but most TCR sequences were rare. The only immune exposure information that was available was CMV serostatus. Later analysis suggested most CMV-associated TCR beta chains were HLA-restricted.

A multiplex PCR was run with 60 Vbeta primers and 13 Jbeta primers. Clones were read by immunoSEQ multiplex PCR, and TCRdb kept only the in-frame ones, dropping some. The repertoire holds some 40,000 clones, with about 64% as singletons. Material for sequencing was PBMCs. The receptor was isolated from a man between 60 and 75 years old in good health and CMV-seropositive.

CDR3 region: CASSKTGSAQPQHF. The CDR3, as DNA: TGTGCCAGCTCAAAGACAGGGTCGGCACAGCCCCAGCATTTT. The chain recombines TRBV18 with TRBJ1-5; 7 nucleotides align to TRBD1. Germline loops: CDR1 KGHSH, CDR2 LQKENI. V dropped 5 bases and J dropped 7; count of bases not matched to a gene: 8. The CDR3 totals 14 residues.